What follows are 3 T cell receptor beta chains derived from one specimen sequenced in a study of lymphopenia after photon versus proton radiotherapy. The protocol was immunoSEQ multiplex PCR, while the TCRdb copy is restricted to in-frame clones and leaves out a portion. The sample has about 30,000 clones, nearly 95% seen once; the top ten hold under 0.8%. This specimen was peripheral blood, taken from a patient treated with photon-based radiotherapy. The receptor source for this set is a woman aged 45-65 years with cholangiocarcinoma.

The V and J genes are TRBV19 and TRBJ1-4; the D is unclear. There are 15 residues in the CDR3. The germline V gene encodes CDR1 LNHDA and CDR2 SQIVND (reference sequence). V was trimmed by 7 bases and J by 4 bases, leaving 16 bases between them. Here the CDR3 DNA reads TGTGCCAGTAACCCCGGACTGTATAGTAATGAAAAACTGTTTTTT. Encoded protein: CASNPGLYSNEKLFF.

Only one count was recorded for this clone. The chain carries TRBV11-2 and TRBJ1-2; 8 nucleotides line up with TRBD1. Losses at the gene ends were 5 bases for V and 2 bases for J; bases not matched to a gene: 10. CDR1 is SGHAT, CDR2 FQNNGV, per germline. The CDR3 contains 16 residues. The CDR3 here is CASSTTRQGLNYGYTF. In DNA form, the CDR3 reads TGTGCCAGCAGCACCACCCGACAGGGGTTAAACTATGGCTACACCTTC.

V is TRBV25-1 and J is TRBJ2-3; D possibly corresponds to TRBD1 (5 bases). The CDR3 has 15 amino acids. Trimming shortened V by 2 bases and J by 4 bases, and 13 bases separated the two germline ends. Germline V gene lookup returns CDR1 MGHDK and CDR2 SYGVNS. This CDR3 reads CASSEAIPGPDTQYF. CDR3 nucleotides: TGTGCCAGCAGTGAAGCTATTCCAGGGCCAGATACGCAGTATTTT.